This T cell receptor (beta chain) emerged from a study of beta chain features in type 1 diabetes (dated by TCRdb to between 2018 and 2020). Describing the broader study: Mean age, gender distribution, total cell number and subset yield were not different between patients and healthy donors. The study compared the TCRB repertoires of sorted circulating CD4+ T cell subsets in recently diagnosed type 1 diabetes patients with those in matched healthy donors. A total of roughly 100,000,000 sorted cells were examined across all samples, and the number of cells per subset was strongly correlated with RNA yield. Regulatory and stem cell-like memory subsets were isolated from only 8 patients and roughly eight healthy donors, whereas naive and central memory subsets came from all 28 donors. Broader findings and caveats from the paper: Naive, central memory and regulatory TCRB repertoires appeared to be more alike among patients than among healthy donors. Because small numbers of individuals were included in the HLA sub-analyses, any influence of HLA type on TCRB rearrangement was left unresolved. Because cDNA was sequenced instead of genomic DNA, highly expressing activated cells could be over-represented, though the groups showed no difference in activation or CD3 levels. In all four CD4+ subsets, TCRB CDR3 length was moderately but significantly shorter in type 1 diabetes patients. PCR may preferentially amplify shorter templates, but because patient and control samples were amplified and corrected together, any resulting skew would affect both groups equally. At VDJ recombination sites, patients with type 1 diabetes made fewer insertions and deleted more nucleotides, a pattern implying thymic rearrangement abnormalities.

As to this clone: Which antigen it targets is not known. There are no base qualities to consult, and no much larger clone falls within one base.

There are 14 amino acids in the CDR3, from cysteine to phenylalanine inclusive. Just the 42-base CDR3 DNA is kept, in frame starting at base 1. V is pruned by 4 bases and J by 2 bases, leaving 3 bases of the junction without a gene match. Reading the germline V gene gives CDR1 SGHRS and CDR2 YFSETQ. The High Capacity cDNA Reverse Transcription Kit was used to reverse transcribe all of the isolated RNA, meaning that expressed TCRB transcripts were what got sequenced. Naive, central memory and regulatory T cell samples underwent deep immunoSEQ sequencing, averaging around 3.6 million total reads per sample. Sorted cells were lysed in RLT buffer and RNA was extracted with DNase-treated RNeasy Micro or Mini kits, depending on cell number. To prevent cross-contamination, each cell subset was processed individually, whereas patient and healthy donor samples were processed jointly. Using the immunoSEQ multiplex PCR, TCRB sequences were amplified from cDNA into 87-bp fragments spanning the CDR3 region. Sequencing of the amplicons was done on the Illumina HiSeq platform. Processing in the source paper ran as follows. Synthetic template baselines were used to correct PCR bias computationally, reads within Hamming distance 2 were collapsed together, and singletons that could not be merged were discarded. Reads were aligned against IMGT to assign V, D and J genes, CDR3 length and insertions or deletions at six rearrangement sites. Clonotype counts were normalized to sorted cell number within each subset before computing true diversity and Gini coefficients with the tcR R package. Repertoire sharing was quantified using the overlap coefficient calculated on TCRB nucleotide sequences. As a proxy for the pre-selection repertoire, out-of-frame TCRB sequences from naive cells were analyzed. TCRdb retrieved this table from immuneACCESS and kept in-frame rearrangements only. Not all clones are present; in checked studies, unresolved V genes account for under half, and no reason is known for the remainder. That table is the source of V, J and clone size, and D and trimming were worked out from the DNA. A total of roughly 230,000 clones appear in this sample, under 13% of them only once. The ten largest make up 0.017% of the sample.

A single peripheral blood draw of about 116 mL on average was collected from each donor into heparinised tubes. Naive, central memory, regulatory and stem cell-like memory CD4+ T cells were sorted on a BD FACSAria II using a panel including CD45RO, CCR7, CD25, CD127, CD95 and CD27. Every sorted population had a purity above 95%. PBMCs were isolated right away by Lymphoprep density gradient centrifugation and were stained directly, without culture. So that batch effects would be minimized, each experiment stained and sorted samples in pairs, pairing one healthy donor with one patient. The sample comprised naive CD4+ T cells from blood. Interpreted using the paper, the cell subset or site label stands for: true naive CD4+ T cells. The clonotype comes from a man aged 25 to 40 with type 1 diabetes. This chain is built from TRBV5-1 and TRBJ2-7; 10 nucleotides in the junction match TRBD1. CDR3 reads: CASSGDRGPYEQYF. The base sequence is TGCGCCAGCAGCGGGGACAGGGGCCCCTACGAGCAGTACTTC.